This TCR beta chain was identified in a study of shared clonotypes between healthy human individuals (dated by TCRdb to 2018 to 2020). Background on the whole study: The cohort comprised a couple of women and a few men aged 18 to 49 years. For each donor, CD4 naive and CD4 memory were each given three plates, CD8 naive was given two plates, and CD8 memory was given one plate. The study deeply sequenced blood TCR repertoires of about 5 healthy adults to estimate repertoire size and the extent of clonotype sharing between individuals. Libraries were prepared and TCR repertoires were sequenced by different laboratories using diverse techniques, in order to increase sequencing depth and limit assay-specific biases. Each donor's leukapheresis produced roughly between roughly 0.85 and 9.5 billion PBMCs.

As concerns this clone: It has no known antigen specificity. No qualities accompany the bases; no much larger clone lies one base away.

What the research found in general, with its limitations: Estimated clonotype richness was generally larger for naive than for memory subsets. Approximately 4.8% of naive CD4, 3.5% of naive CD8, 2.3% of memory CD4, and 0.4% of memory CD8 clonotypes were shared across several donors. Sampling was restricted to blood, and TCR repertoires in tissue are likely to differ from TCR repertoires in blood. Because the study included a small number of donors, the genetic and exposure-history diversity represented was limited. Higher generation probabilities were observed for clonotypes shared by all four sorted-subset donors than for non-shared clonotypes. Incomplete sequencing was indicated by rarefaction of sorted-subset datasets, despite the large sequencing depth. Pairwise subsampling led to the expectation that sequencing depth would affect the degree of clonotype sharing among donors.

Using the deep immunoSEQ assay, multiplex PCR amplified TCR CDR3 regions from genomic DNA. For each cell subset, the extracted genomic DNA was distributed evenly across all wells of several immunoSEQ 96-well plates, and each plate served as one replicate. For sorted subsets, each replicate PCR was loaded with around 220 ng genomic DNA, equivalent to approximately 33,000 T cell genomes. Purified libraries were quantified with a Qubit 3.0 fluorometer, sized on a Bioanalyzer 2100, and re-quantified with the KAPA Library Quantification kit. A separate single-read 150-cycle Illumina NextSeq 550 flow cell was used to sequence each immunoSEQ 96-well plate. On the authors' methods: The immunoSEQ output contained only junctional sequences without quality scores, so filtering could not match that applied to full-length reads. To assign V/J genes and CDR3, sequences were annotated using PyIR, a Python wrapper for IgBLAST v1.9, with IMGT germline references. Any read was removed if the V/J assignment was weak (E-value above 1e-6), the CDR3 was missing, or the read contained stop codons, out-of-frame junctions, or ambiguous translated residues. V3J clonotypes were defined as sequences sharing an identical inferred V gene, J gene, and CDR3 amino acid sequence. Percentage overlap between repertoires was calculated by dividing the number of shared unique clonotypes by the size of the smaller repertoire. Three approaches were used to assess repertoire richness: RTK rarefaction, the Chao1 estimator, and Recon v2.1 estimates of unobserved clonotypes. Generation probabilities for all TCRbeta clonotypes obtained by the gDNA method from a few donors were computed using OLGA. Sourced from immuneACCESS, this table was stored by TCRdb with only in-frame sequences that have V and J called. A share of the clones is absent; for the studies checked, an unresolved V gene accounts for under half, and the remainder has no known explanation. The V and J calls and clone size were taken over from that table, and D and trimming were inferred from the DNA. The sample yields over a million clones; around 78% were counted once. Under 0.6% of the sample is in the top ten clones.

According to the germline V gene, CDR1 reads SGHTA and CDR2 reads FQGNSA. V is trimmed back by 5 bases and J by 6 bases, and the junction contains 7 bases that no gene match accounts for. There are 15 amino acids in the CDR3, from cysteine to phenylalanine inclusive. Only CDR3 DNA remains: 45 bases, in frame from the first base. The donors were healthy, HIV-negative adults with no recently reported acute infections or vaccinations. Only Caucasian adults living in Nashville, Tennessee, USA were represented among the donors. CD4+ T cells were enriched through magnetic negative selection, after which naive cells were positively selected on CD45RA and the remaining negative fraction served as the memory subset. Blood was obtained by leukapheresis, after which PBMCs were separated by Ficoll-Histopaque density gradient centrifugation and cryopreserved in liquid nitrogen vapor phase. Analytical flow cytometry was used to check the purity and quantity of every magnetically sorted T cell population. From each sorted fraction, genomic DNA was isolated and quantified by UV absorbance on a Nanodrop 2000c.

The sample was memory CD4+ T cells from PBMCs. In light of the paper, this sample's cell subset or site label describes: CD45RA-negative fraction. This TCR was sampled from a man aged 18 to 29 in good health. Some clones in this sample may be carry-over from other donors' samples. This chain is built from TRBV7-2 and TRBJ1-2, with TRBD1 identical over 12 junction bases. The nucleotides read TGTGCCAGCAGCCGGGGACAGGGGGCGGTGAATGGCTACACCTTC. Its amino acids are CASSRGQGAVNGYTF.